This entry describes one T cell receptor (beta chain). What it binds is not known. The V and J ends lost 3 bases and 0 bases respectively, with 13 bases between them. CDR1 SEHNR and CDR2 FQNEAQ come from the germline V gene (reference sequence). This CDR3 is 16 amino acids long. As every portion of the isolated RNA was reverse transcribed, the sequencing read expressed TCRB transcripts. The assay was immunoSEQ multiplex PCR, and TCRdb's table has in-frame clones only and misses some. The sample has roughly 310,000 clones; roughly 9.6% are singletons. The sample comes from a study of beta chain features in type 1 diabetes. About the research overall: Patients did not differ from healthy donors in age, gender or cell yield.

Study-level points and caveats: Fewer insertions but more deletions were seen at VDJ junctions in type 1 diabetes patients. Sequencing of cDNA might inflate the share of cells that strongly express TCR.

The specimen sequenced was naive CD4+ T cells from blood. The chain is built from TRBV7-9 and TRBJ2-3, with D possibly matching TRBD1 (5 bases). This TCR derives from a woman in her twenties or thirties in good health. The CDR3 loop reads CASSFIRASSTDTQYF. For the CDR3, the DNA is TGTGCCAGCAGCTTCATCAGGGCATCTAGCACAGATACGCAGTATTTT.